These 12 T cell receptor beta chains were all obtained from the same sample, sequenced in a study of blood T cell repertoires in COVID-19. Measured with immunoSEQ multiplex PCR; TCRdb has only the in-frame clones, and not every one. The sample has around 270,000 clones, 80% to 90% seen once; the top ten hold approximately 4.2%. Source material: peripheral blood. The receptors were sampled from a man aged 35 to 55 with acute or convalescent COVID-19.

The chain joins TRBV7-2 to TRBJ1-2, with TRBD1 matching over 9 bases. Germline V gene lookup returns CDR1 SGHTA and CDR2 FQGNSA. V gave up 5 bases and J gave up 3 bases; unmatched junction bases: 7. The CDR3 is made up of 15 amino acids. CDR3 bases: TGTGCCAGCAGCCCCCGGACAGGGGACCACTATGGCTACACCTTC. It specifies CASSPRTGDHYGYTF. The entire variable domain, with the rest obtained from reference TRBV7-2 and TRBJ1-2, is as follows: GAGVSQSPSNKVTEKGKDVELRCDPISGHTALYWYRQSLGQGLEFLIYFQGNSAPDKSGLPSDRFSAERTGGSVSTLTIQRTQQEDSAVYLCASSPRTGDHYGYTFGSGTRLTVV.

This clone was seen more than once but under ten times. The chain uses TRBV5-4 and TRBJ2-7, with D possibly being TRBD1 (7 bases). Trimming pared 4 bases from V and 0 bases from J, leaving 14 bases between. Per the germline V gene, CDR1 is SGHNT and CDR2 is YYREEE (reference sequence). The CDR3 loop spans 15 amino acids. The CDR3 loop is CASSQTRGASYEQYF. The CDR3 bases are TGTGCCAGCAGCCAAACCAGGGGGGCCTCCTACGAGCAGTACTTC.

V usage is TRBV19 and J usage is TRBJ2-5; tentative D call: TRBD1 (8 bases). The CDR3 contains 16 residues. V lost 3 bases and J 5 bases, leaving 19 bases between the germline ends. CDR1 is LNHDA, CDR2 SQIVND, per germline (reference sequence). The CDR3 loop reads CASSIYLGQGGETQYF. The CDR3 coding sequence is TGTGCCAGTAGTATTTACTTAGGACAGGGAGGGGAGACCCAGTACTTC.

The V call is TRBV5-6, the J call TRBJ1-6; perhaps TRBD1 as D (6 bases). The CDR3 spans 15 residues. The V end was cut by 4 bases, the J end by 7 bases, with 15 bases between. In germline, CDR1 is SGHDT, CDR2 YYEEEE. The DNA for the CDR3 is TGTGCCAGCAGCCCCCTGGGGGCAAGAAATTCACCCCTCCACTTT. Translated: CASSPLGARNSPLHF.

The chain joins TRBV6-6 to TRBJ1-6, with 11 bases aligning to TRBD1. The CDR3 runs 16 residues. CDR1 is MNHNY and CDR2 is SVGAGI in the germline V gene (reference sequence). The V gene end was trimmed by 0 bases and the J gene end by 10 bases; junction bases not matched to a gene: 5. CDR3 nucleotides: TGTGCCAGCAGTTACTCTGGACAGGGGGCCGGGTCACCCCTCCACTTT. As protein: CASSYSGQGAGSPLHF.

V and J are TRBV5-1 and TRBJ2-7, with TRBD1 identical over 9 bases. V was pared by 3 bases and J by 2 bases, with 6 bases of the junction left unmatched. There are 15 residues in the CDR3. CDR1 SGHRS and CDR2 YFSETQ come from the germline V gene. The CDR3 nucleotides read TGCGCCAGCAGCTCGCGACAGGGGGAAACCTACGAGCAGTACTTC. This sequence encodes CASSSRQGETYEQYF.

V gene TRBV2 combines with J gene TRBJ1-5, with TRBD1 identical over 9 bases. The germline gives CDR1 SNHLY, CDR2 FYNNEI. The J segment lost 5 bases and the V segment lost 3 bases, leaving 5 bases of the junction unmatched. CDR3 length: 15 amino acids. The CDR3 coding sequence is TGTGCCAGCAGTGACGGGACAGGGCAAGATCAGCCCCAGCATTTT. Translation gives CASSDGTGQDQPQHF.

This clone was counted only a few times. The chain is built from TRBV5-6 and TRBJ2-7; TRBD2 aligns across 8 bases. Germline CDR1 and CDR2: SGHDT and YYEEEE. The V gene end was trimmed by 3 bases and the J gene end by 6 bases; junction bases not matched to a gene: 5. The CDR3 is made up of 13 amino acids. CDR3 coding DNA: TGTGCCAGCAGCTCGGGGGGGAGTGGCGAGCAGTACTTC. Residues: CASSSGGSGEQYF.

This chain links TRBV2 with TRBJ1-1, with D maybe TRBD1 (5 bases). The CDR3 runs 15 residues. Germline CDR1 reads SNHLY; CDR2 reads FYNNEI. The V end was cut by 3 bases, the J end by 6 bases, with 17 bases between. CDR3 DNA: TGTGCCAGCAGTGAGCGGCAGGGTGAATTGTCTGAAGCTTTCTTT. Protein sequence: CASSERQGELSEAFF. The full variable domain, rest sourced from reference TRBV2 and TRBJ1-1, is EPEVTQTPSHQVTQMGQEVILRCVPISNHLYFYWYRQILGQKVEFLVSFYNNEISEKSEIFDDQFSVERPDGSNFTLKIRSTKLEDSAMYFCASSERQGELSEAFFGQGTRLTVV.

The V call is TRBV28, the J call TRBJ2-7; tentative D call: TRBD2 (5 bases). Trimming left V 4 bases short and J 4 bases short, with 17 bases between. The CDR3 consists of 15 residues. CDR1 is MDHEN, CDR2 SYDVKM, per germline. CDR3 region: CASSSPAAGGYEQYF. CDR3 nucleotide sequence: TGTGCCAGCAGTTCCCCCGCGGCGGGTGGGTACGAGCAGTACTTC.

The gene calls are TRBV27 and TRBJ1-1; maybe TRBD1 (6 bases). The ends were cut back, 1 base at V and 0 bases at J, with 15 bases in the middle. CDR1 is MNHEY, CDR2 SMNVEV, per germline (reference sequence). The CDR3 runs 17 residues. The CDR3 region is CASSLYWTASMNTEAFF. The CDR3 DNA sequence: TGTGCCAGCAGTTTATATTGGACAGCCAGCATGAACACTGAAGCTTTCTTT.

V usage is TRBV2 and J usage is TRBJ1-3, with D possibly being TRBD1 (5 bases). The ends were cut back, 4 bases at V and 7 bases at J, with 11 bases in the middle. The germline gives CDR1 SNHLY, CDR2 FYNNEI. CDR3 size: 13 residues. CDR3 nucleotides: TGTGCCAGCAGTGCTCCCCGGGGGAACACCATATATTTT. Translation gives CASSAPRGNTIYF.